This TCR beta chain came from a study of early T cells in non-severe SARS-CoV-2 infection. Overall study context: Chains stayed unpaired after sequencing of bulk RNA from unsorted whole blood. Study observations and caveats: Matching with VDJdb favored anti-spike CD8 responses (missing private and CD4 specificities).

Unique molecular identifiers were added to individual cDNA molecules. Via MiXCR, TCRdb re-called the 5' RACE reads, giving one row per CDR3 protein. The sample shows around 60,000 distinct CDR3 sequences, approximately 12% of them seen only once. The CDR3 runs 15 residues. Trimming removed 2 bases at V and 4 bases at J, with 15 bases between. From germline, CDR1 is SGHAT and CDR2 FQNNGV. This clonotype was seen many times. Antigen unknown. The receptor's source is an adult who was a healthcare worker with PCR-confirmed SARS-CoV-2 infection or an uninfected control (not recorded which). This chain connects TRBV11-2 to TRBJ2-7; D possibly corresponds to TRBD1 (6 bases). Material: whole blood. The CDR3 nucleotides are TGTGCCAGCAGCTTAATAGGAGACAGGTCATACGAGCAGTACTTC. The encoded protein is CASSLIGDRSYEQYF.